This T cell receptor beta chain is from a study of blood T cell repertoires in COVID-19. Assay used: immunoSEQ multiplex PCR; TCRdb lists only in-frame clones, some missing. The sample shows some 93,000 clones, around 88% of them seen only once. Per germline, CDR1 LNHDA and CDR2 SQIVND (reference sequence). The ends lost 0 bases at V and 4 bases at J; junction bases unmatched: 2. The CDR3 covers 15 residues. The material sequenced was peripheral blood. The rearrangement uses TRBV19 and TRBJ2-3; 9 bases align to TRBD2. The clonotype originates from a woman at least 80 years old with acute or convalescent COVID-19. CDR3 coding DNA: TGTGCCAGTAGTATAGATGGCGGGGGGGCAGATACGCAGTATTTT. Translation gives CASSIDGGGADTQYF.